The rows below give T cell receptor beta chains drawn from one sample of a study of cytomegalovirus exposure and HLA in healthy donors. The data were produced by immunoSEQ multiplex PCR, yet TCRdb's version contains in-frame clones alone and is incomplete. Of approximately 150,000 clones in the sample, approximately 80% are singletons; the top ten hold roughly 1.3%. Sequencing used PBMCs. The receptors derive from a man between 25 and 39 years old in good health and CMV-seronegative. Each CDR3 is given with its conserved first and last residue. D genes are given only for firm matches. Expanded clones are given a class, and other clones once, few, many or no size at all.

j_gene: TRBJ2-7
v_gene: TRBV19
d_gene: TRBD2
abundance: once
CDR3nt: TGTGCCAGTAGTTCCGCCGAGGGAGCGGGGGGGTACCGGTCGGAGCAGTACTTC
CDR3aa: CASSSAEGAGGYRSEQYF

j_gene: TRBJ1-1
v_gene: TRBV10-3
d_gene: .
abundance: .
CDR3nt: TGTGCCATCAGTGAAGGACAGCTGAACACTGAAGCTTTCTTT
CDR3aa: CAISEGQLNTEAFF

j_gene: TRBJ2-7
v_gene: TRBV27
d_gene: TRBD2
abundance: .
CDR3nt: TGTGCCAGCAGTTTATCTGCTAGCGGGGTCTACGAGCAGTACTTC
CDR3aa: CASSLSASGVYEQYF

j_gene: TRBJ2-7
v_gene: TRBV7-2
d_gene: TRBD1
abundance: .
CDR3nt: TGTGCCAGCAGCCCACAGGGGTTCGAGCAGTACTTC
CDR3aa: CASSPQGFEQYF

j_gene: TRBJ1-2
v_gene: TRBV4-1
d_gene: TRBD1
abundance: .
CDR3nt: TGCGCCAGCAGCCACCAGGGGGACTATGGCTACACCTTC
CDR3aa: CASSHQGDYGYTF

j_gene: TRBJ1-2
v_gene: TRBV7-9
d_gene: TRBD1
abundance: few
CDR3nt: TGTGCCAGCAGCCAAACGGGACAGTATGGTGGCTACACCTTC
CDR3aa: CASSQTGQYGGYTF

j_gene: TRBJ1-1
v_gene: TRBV4-3
d_gene: TRBD1
abundance: .
CDR3nt: TGCGCCAGCAGCCGAGACCTTGGGACAGGCGAGGCTTTCTTT
CDR3aa: CASSRDLGTGEAFF

j_gene: TRBJ1-1
v_gene: TRBV19
d_gene: TRBD1
abundance: .
CDR3nt: TGTGCCAGTAGTAACCAGGGGGTAAACACTGAAGCTTTCTTT
CDR3aa: CASSNQGVNTEAFF

j_gene: TRBJ2-3
v_gene: TRBV15
d_gene: .
abundance: .
CDR3nt: TGTGCCACCAGCAGAGAGGGCAGGGCCGGGGGTACGCAGTATTTT
CDR3aa: CATSREGRAGGTQYF

j_gene: TRBJ1-6
v_gene: TRBV7-2
d_gene: .
abundance: .
CDR3nt: TGTGCCAGCAGCCTTGTCTCGGGTTCGACCTCAAATTCACCCCTCCACTTT
CDR3aa: CASSLVSGSTSNSPLHF

j_gene: TRBJ2-2
v_gene: TRBV19
d_gene: TRBD1
abundance: .
CDR3nt: TGTGCCAGTAGCACTAGGACAGGAGGAAGCACCGGGGAGCTGTTTTTT
CDR3aa: CASSTRTGGSTGELFF

j_gene: TRBJ2-5
v_gene: TRBV7-9
d_gene: .
abundance: .
CDR3nt: TGTGCCAGCAGCTTAGCAGGGGAATCGCAAGAGACCCAGTACTTC
CDR3aa: CASSLAGESQETQYF

j_gene: TRBJ2-1
v_gene: TRBV10-2
d_gene: TRBD2
abundance: .
CDR3nt: TGCGCCAGCAGTGCCAGCGGGACCTACAATGAGCAGTTCTTC
CDR3aa: CASSASGTYNEQFF

j_gene: TRBJ1-3
v_gene: TRBV11-2
d_gene: .
abundance: .
CDR3nt: TGTGCCAGCAGCTTAGTGTTCGGGGGGGAATCTGGAAACACCATATATTTT
CDR3aa: CASSLVFGGESGNTIYF

j_gene: TRBJ2-7
v_gene: TRBV14
d_gene: .
abundance: .
CDR3nt: TGTGCCAGCAGCCAAGCTAGCTACGAGCAGTACTTC
CDR3aa: CASSQASYEQYF

j_gene: TRBJ1-2
v_gene: TRBV13
d_gene: .
abundance: .
CDR3nt: TGTGCCAGCAGCTTAGGCCGGGGGAGCTATGGCTACACCTTC
CDR3aa: CASSLGRGSYGYTF

j_gene: TRBJ2-3
v_gene: TRBV19
d_gene: .
abundance: .
CDR3nt: TGTGCCAGTAGTCCGAACCACAGGGTATGGAAGGATACGCAGTATTTT
CDR3aa: CASSPNHRVWKDTQYF

j_gene: TRBJ2-7
v_gene: TRBV2
d_gene: .
abundance: .
CDR3nt: TGTGCCAGCCGAGGTAGGGGGCGGGGCTCCTACGAGCAGTACTTC
CDR3aa: CASRGRGRGSYEQYF

j_gene: TRBJ1-1
v_gene: TRBV2
d_gene: .
abundance: .
CDR3nt: TGTGCCAGCAGTGAGGCTAGGAACACTGAAGCTTTCTTT
CDR3aa: CASSEARNTEAFF

j_gene: TRBJ2-7
v_gene: TRBV9
d_gene: TRBD2
abundance: .
CDR3nt: TGTGCCAGCAGCGTAGCCAGCGGGGGTTTTTACGAGCAGTACTTC
CDR3aa: CASSVASGGFYEQYF

j_gene: TRBJ2-1
v_gene: TRBV4-3
d_gene: TRBD2
abundance: .
CDR3nt: TGCGCCAGCAGCCAATCTGCGGGACTAGCGGGAGCTACCGGACGGAATGAGCAGTTCTTC
CDR3aa: CASSQSAGLAGATGRNEQFF

j_gene: TRBJ2-4
v_gene: TRBV7-9
d_gene: .
abundance: .
CDR3nt: TGTTCCAGCAGCCTAGACAGGCCCACGGGAGGCATTCAGTACTTC
CDR3aa: CSSSLDRPTGGIQYF

j_gene: TRBJ2-7
v_gene: TRBV29-1
d_gene: .
abundance: .
CDR3nt: TGCAGCGTTGAAGCGGGGAGGTCCTACGAGCAGTACTTC
CDR3aa: CSVEAGRSYEQYF

j_gene: TRBJ1-3
v_gene: TRBV6-1
d_gene: .
abundance: .
CDR3nt: TGTGCCAGCAAGACAGCCTCTGGAAACACCATATATTTT
CDR3aa: CASKTASGNTIYF

j_gene: TRBJ1-3
v_gene: TRBV4-1
d_gene: .
abundance: .
CDR3nt: TGCGCCAGCAGCCAAGCAAGCGGGTGGGGCGGATCGGAATCCTCTGGAAACACCATATATTTT
CDR3aa: CASSQASGWGGSESSGNTIYF

j_gene: TRBJ1-6
v_gene: TRBV5-1
d_gene: TRBD1
abundance: .
CDR3nt: TGCGCCAGCAGGGCTCCCGGGACAGGGGATTCACCCCTCCACTTT
CDR3aa: CASRAPGTGDSPLHF

j_gene: TRBJ2-6
v_gene: TRBV5-4
d_gene: .
abundance: few
CDR3nt: TGTGCCAGCAGCCAAGAGGACAGCTCTGGGGCCAACGTCCTGACTTTC
CDR3aa: CASSQEDSSGANVLTF

j_gene: TRBJ1-1
v_gene: TRBV6-6
d_gene: .
abundance: once
CDR3nt: TGTGCCAGCAAAAACCGGGGAGGCACTGAAGCTTTCTTT
CDR3aa: CASKNRGGTEAFF

j_gene: TRBJ1-2
v_gene: TRBV28
d_gene: .
abundance: .
CDR3nt: TGTGCCAGCAGTTTATCCCAAGCCGCTTATTCAGGTGGCTACACCTTC
CDR3aa: CASSLSQAAYSGGYTF

j_gene: TRBJ2-7
v_gene: TRBV4-1
d_gene: TRBD2
abundance: once
CDR3nt: TGCGCCAGCAGCCAAGTAGCGGGGGGGCCCCTCTACGAGCAGTACTTC
CDR3aa: CASSQVAGGPLYEQYF

j_gene: TRBJ2-7
v_gene: TRBV27
d_gene: .
abundance: .
CDR3nt: TGTGCCAGCAGTTTAATGAGGGAAAAGCCCTACGAGCAGTACTTC
CDR3aa: CASSLMREKPYEQYF

j_gene: TRBJ1-5
v_gene: TRBV30
d_gene: .
abundance: .
CDR3nt: TGTGCCTGGAGTGTATCCGGGGGCAATCAGCCCCAGCATTTT
CDR3aa: CAWSVSGGNQPQHF

j_gene: TRBJ2-1
v_gene: TRBV7-9
d_gene: .
abundance: .
CDR3nt: TGTGCCAGCAGCTTAGAGGCTAGCACACACAATGAGCAGTTCTTC
CDR3aa: CASSLEASTHNEQFF

j_gene: TRBJ2-2
v_gene: TRBV29-1
d_gene: TRBD1
abundance: .
CDR3nt: TGCAGCGTGATAACAGTACTGACAGGGAGGAACACCGGGGAGCTGTTTTTT
CDR3aa: CSVITVLTGRNTGELFF

j_gene: TRBJ2-1
v_gene: TRBV5-1
d_gene: TRBD2
abundance: .
CDR3nt: TGCGCCAGCAGCATCGGACTAGCGGACAATGAGCAGTTCTTC
CDR3aa: CASSIGLADNEQFF

j_gene: TRBJ2-7
v_gene: TRBV13
d_gene: .
abundance: once
CDR3nt: TGTGCCAGCAGCTTAGGAGGCCAGGGTTACCACGAGCAGTACTTC
CDR3aa: CASSLGGQGYHEQYF

j_gene: TRBJ2-5
v_gene: TRBV7-2
d_gene: TRBD2
abundance: .
CDR3nt: TGTGCCAGCAGCCCCGGGGGACTAGCGGGGGGGCGGGAGACCCAGTACTTC
CDR3aa: CASSPGGLAGGRETQYF

j_gene: TRBJ2-1
v_gene: TRBV7-6
d_gene: TRBD1
abundance: .
CDR3nt: TGTGCCAGTGCCGGGACAGGGGAGAATGAGCAGTTCTTC
CDR3aa: CASAGTGENEQFF

j_gene: TRBJ2-3
v_gene: TRBV7-3
d_gene: .
abundance: .
CDR3nt: TGTGCCAGCAGCTTTAATCAGGGGGAGGGCACAGATACGCAGTATTTT
CDR3aa: CASSFNQGEGTDTQYF

j_gene: TRBJ1-5
v_gene: TRBV9
d_gene: .
abundance: .
CDR3nt: TGTGCCAGCAGCGTAATGTCTACTGGTCAGCCCCAGCATTTT
CDR3aa: CASSVMSTGQPQHF

j_gene: TRBJ2-1
v_gene: TRBV30
d_gene: TRBD1
abundance: .
CDR3nt: TGTGCTCGGATGGCGGGACAGGGGATGAATGAGCAGTTCTTC
CDR3aa: CARMAGQGMNEQFF

j_gene: TRBJ1-1
v_gene: TRBV18
d_gene: .
abundance: few
CDR3nt: TGTGCCAGCTCACCACCATTCTCAGGGATCACTGAAGCTTTCTTT
CDR3aa: CASSPPFSGITEAFF

j_gene: TRBJ2-1
v_gene: TRBV6-5
d_gene: TRBD2
abundance: .
CDR3nt: TGTGCCAGCAGTTCCTGGACTAGCGGGCATGAGCAGTTCTTC
CDR3aa: CASSSWTSGHEQFF

j_gene: TRBJ2-1
v_gene: TRBV7-9
d_gene: .
abundance: .
CDR3nt: TGTGCCAGCAGCTTAACGGGGGATGAGCAGTTCTTC
CDR3aa: CASSLTGDEQFF

j_gene: TRBJ2-2
v_gene: TRBV5-1
d_gene: TRBD1
abundance: .
CDR3nt: TGCGCCAGCAGACCCGGGACAGGGGGAACCGGGGAGCTGTTTTTT
CDR3aa: CASRPGTGGTGELFF

j_gene: TRBJ2-7
v_gene: TRBV28
d_gene: .
abundance: .
CDR3nt: TGTGCCAGCAACCCGGGACAAACCTACGAGCAGTACTTC
CDR3aa: CASNPGQTYEQYF

j_gene: TRBJ2-3
v_gene: TRBV30
d_gene: .
abundance: .
CDR3nt: TGTGCCTGGAGTGTAGACAGGTCATGGGGTGGTACGCAGTATTTT
CDR3aa: CAWSVDRSWGGTQYF

j_gene: TRBJ2-7
v_gene: TRBV19
d_gene: .
abundance: .
CDR3nt: TGTGCCAGTAGTATAGCTCAGGGCCCCTACGAGCAGTACTTC
CDR3aa: CASSIAQGPYEQYF

j_gene: TRBJ2-7
v_gene: TRBV10-3
d_gene: .
abundance: .
CDR3nt: TGTGCCATCAGTGAAGGGAGGGGGAGTTACGAGCAGTACTTC
CDR3aa: CAISEGRGSYEQYF

j_gene: TRBJ2-1
v_gene: TRBV28
d_gene: TRBD2
abundance: .
CDR3nt: TGTGCCAGCAGTTTACGGCGGGGGGCCTACAATGAGCAGTTCTTC
CDR3aa: CASSLRRGAYNEQFF

j_gene: TRBJ1-5
v_gene: TRBV5-4
d_gene: .
abundance: .
CDR3nt: TGTGCCAGCAGCTTGGCGGGATCTCAGCCCCAGCATTTT
CDR3aa: CASSLAGSQPQHF

j_gene: TRBJ2-5
v_gene: TRBV6-4
d_gene: TRBD2
abundance: .
CDR3nt: TGTGCCAGCACTACCAGATCACTAGCGGGGGTGAAGGAGACCCAGTACTTC
CDR3aa: CASTTRSLAGVKETQYF

j_gene: TRBJ2-7
v_gene: TRBV6-5
d_gene: .
abundance: .
CDR3nt: TGTGCCAGCAGTTACCGAGGGCAGGGGTCCGACGAGCAGTACTTC
CDR3aa: CASSYRGQGSDEQYF

j_gene: TRBJ2-3
v_gene: TRBV28
d_gene: .
abundance: .
CDR3nt: TGTGCCAGCAGTTTGGGCCAGGGAAGCACAGATACGCAGTATTTT
CDR3aa: CASSLGQGSTDTQYF

j_gene: TRBJ2-5
v_gene: TRBV28
d_gene: TRBD1
abundance: .
CDR3nt: TGTGCCAGCAACCGACAGGGGGCGAATGAGGAGACCCAGTACTTC
CDR3aa: CASNRQGANEETQYF

j_gene: TRBJ1-2
v_gene: TRBV30
d_gene: TRBD1
abundance: .
CDR3nt: TGTGCCTGGAGCGGATCGACAGGGAGATCCTATGGCTACACCTTC
CDR3aa: CAWSGSTGRSYGYTF

j_gene: TRBJ2-7
v_gene: TRBV30
d_gene: TRBD2
abundance: .
CDR3nt: TGTGCCTGGAGAGCAGTTAGCGGGAGTCAAGAGTTC
CDR3aa: CAWRAVSGSQEF

j_gene: TRBJ1-5
v_gene: TRBV19
d_gene: .
abundance: .
CDR3nt: TGTGCCAGTCGGGGGGACAATCAGCCCCAGCATTTT
CDR3aa: CASRGDNQPQHF

j_gene: TRBJ2-7
v_gene: TRBV6-4
d_gene: .
abundance: .
CDR3nt: TGTGCCAGCAGTTGGGTCCGCACAGGGACCACCTACGAGCAGTACTTC
CDR3aa: CASSWVRTGTTYEQYF